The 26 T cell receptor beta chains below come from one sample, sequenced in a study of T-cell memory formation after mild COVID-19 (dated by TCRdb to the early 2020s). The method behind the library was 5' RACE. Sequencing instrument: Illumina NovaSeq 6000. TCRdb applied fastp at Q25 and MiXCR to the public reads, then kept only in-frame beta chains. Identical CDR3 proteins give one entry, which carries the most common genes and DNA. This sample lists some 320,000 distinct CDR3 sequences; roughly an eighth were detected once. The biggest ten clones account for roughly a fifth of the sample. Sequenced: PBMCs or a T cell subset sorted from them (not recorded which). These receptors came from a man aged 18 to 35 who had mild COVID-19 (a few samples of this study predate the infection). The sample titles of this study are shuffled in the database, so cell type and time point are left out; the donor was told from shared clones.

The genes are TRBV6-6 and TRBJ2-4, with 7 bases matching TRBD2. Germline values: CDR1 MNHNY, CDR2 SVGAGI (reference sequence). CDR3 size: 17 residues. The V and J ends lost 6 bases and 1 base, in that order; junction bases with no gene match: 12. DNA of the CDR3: TGTGCCAGCAGCCTCCAAGGGAGGGCGAGCGCCAAAAACATTCAGTACTTC. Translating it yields CASSLQGRASAKNIQYF.

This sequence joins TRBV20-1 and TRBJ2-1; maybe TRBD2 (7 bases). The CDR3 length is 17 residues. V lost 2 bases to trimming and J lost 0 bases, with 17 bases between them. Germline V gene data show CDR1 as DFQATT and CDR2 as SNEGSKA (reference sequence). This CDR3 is CSARPRGRGSSYNEQFF. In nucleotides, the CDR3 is TGCAGTGCTAGACCTCGGGGGCGGGGGAGCTCCTACAATGAGCAGTTCTTC.

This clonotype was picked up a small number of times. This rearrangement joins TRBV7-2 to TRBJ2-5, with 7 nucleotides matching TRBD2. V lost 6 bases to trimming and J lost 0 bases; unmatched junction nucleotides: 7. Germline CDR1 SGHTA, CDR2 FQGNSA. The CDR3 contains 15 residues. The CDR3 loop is CASRANGGDQETQYF. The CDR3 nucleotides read TGTGCCAGCAGGGCTAATGGGGGGGACCAAGAGACCCAGTACTTC.

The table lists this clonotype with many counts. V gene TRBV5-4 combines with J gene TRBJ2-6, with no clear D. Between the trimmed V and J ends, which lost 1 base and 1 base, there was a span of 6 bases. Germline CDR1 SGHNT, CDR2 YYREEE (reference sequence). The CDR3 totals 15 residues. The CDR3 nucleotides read TGTGCCAGCAGCTTGCCAGGTTCTGGGGCCAACGTCCTGACTTTC. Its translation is CASSLPGSGANVLTF.

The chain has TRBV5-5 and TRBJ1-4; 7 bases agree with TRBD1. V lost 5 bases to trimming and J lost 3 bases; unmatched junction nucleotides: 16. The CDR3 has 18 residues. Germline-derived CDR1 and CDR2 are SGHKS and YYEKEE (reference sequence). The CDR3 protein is CASRRQGGTRMANEKLFF. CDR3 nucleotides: TGTGCCAGCAGGAGACAGGGAGGGACTAGGATGGCTAATGAAAAACTGTTTTTT. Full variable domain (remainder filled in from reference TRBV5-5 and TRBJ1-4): DAGVTQSPTHLIKTRGQQVTLRCSPISGHKSVSWYQQVLGQGPQFIFQYYEKEERGRGNFPDRFSARQFPNYSSELNVNALLLGDSALYLCASRRQGGTRMANEKLFFGSGTQLSVL.

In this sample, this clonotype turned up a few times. The chain's CDR3 is CATSQTGESDTQYF. CDR3 sequence (DNA): TGTGCCACCTCTCAGACCGGGGAATCGGATACGCAGTATTTT. The chain carries TRBV28 and TRBJ2-3; D possibly corresponds to TRBD2 (5 bases). Trimming stripped 10 bases from V and 6 bases from J, with 20 bases between. The CDR3 is 14 residues long. Germline values: CDR1 MDHEN, CDR2 SYDVKM.

The DNA for the CDR3 is TGTGCCAGCAGCCAAGGACCGGGGGGCTGGGATACGCAGTATTTT. Amino acids: CASSQGPGGWDTQYF. J is TRBJ2-3 and V is TRBV3-1; tentative D call: TRBD2 (7 bases). V gave up 1 base and J gave up 6 bases, with 14 bases separating them. The CDR3 extends over 15 amino acids. Germline V gives CDR1 LGHDT, CDR2 YNNKEL (reference sequence).

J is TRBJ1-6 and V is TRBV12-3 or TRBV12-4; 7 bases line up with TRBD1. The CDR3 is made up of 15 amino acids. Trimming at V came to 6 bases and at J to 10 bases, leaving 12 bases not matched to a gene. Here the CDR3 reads CASRSGDRASSPLHF. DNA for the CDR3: TGTGCCAGCAGGTCCGGCGACAGGGCGTCATCACCCCTCCACTTT.

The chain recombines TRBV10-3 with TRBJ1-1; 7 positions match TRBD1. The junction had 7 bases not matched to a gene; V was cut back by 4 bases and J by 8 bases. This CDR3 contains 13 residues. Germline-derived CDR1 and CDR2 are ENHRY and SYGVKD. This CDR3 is CAISGRQGGEAFF. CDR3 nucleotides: TGTGCCATCAGTGGGAGACAGGGAGGCGAAGCTTTCTTT.

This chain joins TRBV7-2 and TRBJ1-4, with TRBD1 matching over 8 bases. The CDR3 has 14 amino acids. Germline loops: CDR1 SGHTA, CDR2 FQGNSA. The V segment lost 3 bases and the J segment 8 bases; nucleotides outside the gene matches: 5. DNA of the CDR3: TGTGCCAGCAGCTTTGGGACAGGAGAAGAAAAACTGTTTTTT. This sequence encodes CASSFGTGEEKLFF.

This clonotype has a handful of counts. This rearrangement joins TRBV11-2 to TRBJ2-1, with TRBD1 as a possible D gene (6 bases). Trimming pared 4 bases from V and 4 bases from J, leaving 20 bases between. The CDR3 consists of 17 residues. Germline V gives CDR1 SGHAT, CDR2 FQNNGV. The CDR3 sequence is CASSSPPGRGSYNEQFF. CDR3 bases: TGTGCCAGCAGCTCCCCCCCCGGCAGGGGTTCATACAATGAGCAGTTCTTC.

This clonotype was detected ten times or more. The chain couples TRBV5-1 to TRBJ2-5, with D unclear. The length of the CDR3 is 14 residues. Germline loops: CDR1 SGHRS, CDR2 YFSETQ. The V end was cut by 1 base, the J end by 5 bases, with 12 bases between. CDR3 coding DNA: TGCGCCAGCAGCTTGATCGTGTCGTCGGAGACCCAGTACTTC. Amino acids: CASSLIVSSETQYF.

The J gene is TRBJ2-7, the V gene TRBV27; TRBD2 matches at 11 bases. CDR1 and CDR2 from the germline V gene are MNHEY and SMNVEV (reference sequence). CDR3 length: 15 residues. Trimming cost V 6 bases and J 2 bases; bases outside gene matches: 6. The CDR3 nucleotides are TGTGCCAGCAGATTCCTAGCGGGGGGACCCTACGAGCAGTACTTC. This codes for CASRFLAGGPYEQYF.

CDR3 bases: TGCGCCAGCAGCTTTCTAGCGGGGGGAGATACGCAGTATTTT. Protein: CASSFLAGGDTQYF. This sequence joins TRBV5-1 and TRBJ2-3; 11 bases are shared with TRBD2. Germline V lookup: CDR1 SGHRS, CDR2 YFSETQ. The CDR3 runs to 14 residues. V shed 2 bases and J 5 bases; nucleotides not matched to a gene: 1.

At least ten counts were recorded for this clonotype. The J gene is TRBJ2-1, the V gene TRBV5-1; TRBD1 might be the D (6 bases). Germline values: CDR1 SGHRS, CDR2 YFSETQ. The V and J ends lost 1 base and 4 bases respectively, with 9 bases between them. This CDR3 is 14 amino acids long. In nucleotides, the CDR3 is TGCGCCAGCAGCTTGCTAGGACAGTACAATGAGCAGTTCTTC. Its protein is CASSLLGQYNEQFF.

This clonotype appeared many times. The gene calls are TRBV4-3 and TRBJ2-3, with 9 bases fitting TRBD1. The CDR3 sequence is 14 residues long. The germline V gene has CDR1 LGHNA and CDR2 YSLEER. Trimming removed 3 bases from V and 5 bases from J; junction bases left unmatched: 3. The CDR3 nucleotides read TGCGCCAGCAGCCAGGACAGGGGAAAAGATACGCAGTATTTT. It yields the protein CASSQDRGKDTQYF.

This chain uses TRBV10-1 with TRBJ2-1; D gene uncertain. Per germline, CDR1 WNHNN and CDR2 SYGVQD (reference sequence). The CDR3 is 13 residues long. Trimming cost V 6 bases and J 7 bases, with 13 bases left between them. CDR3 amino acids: CASSPETGNEQFF. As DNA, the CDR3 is TGCGCCAGCAGCCCCGAGACTGGAAATGAGCAGTTCTTC.

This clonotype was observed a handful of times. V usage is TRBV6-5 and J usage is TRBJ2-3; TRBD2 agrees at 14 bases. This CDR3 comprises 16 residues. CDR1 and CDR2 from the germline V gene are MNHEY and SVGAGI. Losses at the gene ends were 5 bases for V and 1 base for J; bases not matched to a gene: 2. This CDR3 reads CASSKGLAGGTDTQYF. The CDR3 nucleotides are TGTGCCAGCAGTAAGGGACTAGCGGGGGGCACAGATACGCAGTATTTT.

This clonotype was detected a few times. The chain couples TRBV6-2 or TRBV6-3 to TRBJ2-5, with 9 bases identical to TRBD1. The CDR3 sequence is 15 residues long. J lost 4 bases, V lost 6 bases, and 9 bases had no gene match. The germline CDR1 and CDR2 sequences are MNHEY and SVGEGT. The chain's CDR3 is CASSPFGTGPETQYF. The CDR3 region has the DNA TGTGCCAGCAGCCCGTTCGGGACAGGGCCAGAGACCCAGTACTTC.

The CDR3 protein is CASSQQTGGNQPQHF. In DNA, the CDR3 is TGCGCCAGCAGCCAACAGACAGGGGGCAATCAGCCCCAGCATTTT. The chain combines TRBV4-1 with TRBJ1-5, with 8 bases aligning to TRBD1. The V and J ends lost 2 bases and 2 bases, in that order; junction bases with no gene match: 2. The CDR3 is 15 residues long. CDR1 and CDR2 (germline): MGHRA, YSYEKL.

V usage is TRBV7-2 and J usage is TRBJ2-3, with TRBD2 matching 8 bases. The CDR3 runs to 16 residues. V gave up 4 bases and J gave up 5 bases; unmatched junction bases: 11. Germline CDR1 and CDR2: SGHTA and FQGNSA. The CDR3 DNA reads TGTGCCAGCAGCTCCTTTATAAGCGGGGGAGGAGATACGCAGTATTTT. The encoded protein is CASSSFISGGGDTQYF.

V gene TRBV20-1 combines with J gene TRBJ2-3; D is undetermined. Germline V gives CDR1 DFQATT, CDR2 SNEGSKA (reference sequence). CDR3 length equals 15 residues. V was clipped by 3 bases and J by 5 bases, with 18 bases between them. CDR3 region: CSARALQGSQDTQYF. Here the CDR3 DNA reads TGCAGTGCTAGGGCCCTCCAAGGTAGTCAAGATACGCAGTATTTT.

Here the CDR3 DNA reads TGCAGCGTTGACGGGAAGTTACAAGAGACCCAGTACTTC. Amino acid sequence: CSVDGKLQETQYF. The rearrangement links TRBV29-1 to TRBJ2-5, with D possibly TRBD2 on 5 matching bases. This CDR3 comprises 13 residues. V lost 3 bases and J lost 2, with 10 bases in between. CDR1 and CDR2 from the germline V gene are SQVTM and ANQGSEA.

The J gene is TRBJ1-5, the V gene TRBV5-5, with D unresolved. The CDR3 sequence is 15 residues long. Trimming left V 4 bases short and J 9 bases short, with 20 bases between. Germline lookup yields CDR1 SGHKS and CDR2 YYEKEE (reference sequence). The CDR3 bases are TGTGCCAGCAGCCCGGCCGACGGATCAATCGGGCCCCAGCATTTT. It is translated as CASSPADGSIGPQHF.

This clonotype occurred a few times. CDR3 loop: CASRGLAGVYEQYF. The CDR3 DNA reads TGTGCCAGCAGAGGACTAGCGGGGGTGTACGAGCAGTACTTC. The chain recombines TRBV7-2 with TRBJ2-7, with 13 bases lining up with TRBD2. Trimming cost V 6 bases and J 4 bases; bases outside gene matches: 3. From germline, CDR1 is SGHTA and CDR2 FQGNSA. The CDR3 contains 14 residues.

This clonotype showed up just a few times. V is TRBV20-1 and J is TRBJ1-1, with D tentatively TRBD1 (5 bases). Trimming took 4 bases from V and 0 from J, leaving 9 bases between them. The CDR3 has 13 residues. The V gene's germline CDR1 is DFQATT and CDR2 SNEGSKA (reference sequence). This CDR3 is CSAIDSLNTEAFF. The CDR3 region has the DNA TGCAGTGCTATAGACAGCTTGAACACTGAAGCTTTCTTT.